This entry features one TCR beta chain sequence. The method was immunoSEQ multiplex PCR; TCRdb's version includes in-frame clones alone and lacks a portion of them. The sample records about 2.3 million clones, 85% to 95% being singletons. These data come from a study of shared clonotypes between healthy human individuals. The V and J ends lost 0 bases and 6 bases respectively, with 9 bases between them. The CDR3 covers 13 residues. Per the germline V gene, CDR1 is KGHSH and CDR2 is LQKENI. The TCR sequence derives from a man younger than 30 in good health. Some clones in this sample may be carry-over from other donors' samples. The sequenced sample was naive CD4+ T cells from PBMCs. Subset denoted: CD45RA+ positively selected. The rearrangement uses TRBV18 and TRBJ2-7; possibly TRBD1 for D (5 bases). This CDR3 is CASSPPGAAEQYF. In nucleotides, the CDR3 is TGTGCCAGCTCACCACCAGGGGCGGCCGAGCAGTACTTC.